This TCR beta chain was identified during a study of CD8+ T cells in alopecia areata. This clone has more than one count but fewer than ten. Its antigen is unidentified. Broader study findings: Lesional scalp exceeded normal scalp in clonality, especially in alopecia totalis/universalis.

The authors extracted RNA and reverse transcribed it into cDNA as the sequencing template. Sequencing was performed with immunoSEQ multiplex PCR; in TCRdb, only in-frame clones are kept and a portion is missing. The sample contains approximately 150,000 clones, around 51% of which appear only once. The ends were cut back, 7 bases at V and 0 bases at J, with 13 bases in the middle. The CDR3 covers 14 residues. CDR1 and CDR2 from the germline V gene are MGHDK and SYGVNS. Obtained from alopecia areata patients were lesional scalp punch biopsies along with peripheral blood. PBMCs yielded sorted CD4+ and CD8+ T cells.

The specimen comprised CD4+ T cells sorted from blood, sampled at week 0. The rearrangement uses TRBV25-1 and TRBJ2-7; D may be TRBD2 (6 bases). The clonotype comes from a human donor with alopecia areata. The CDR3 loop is CASNEEGNSYEQYF. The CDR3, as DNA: TGTGCCAGCAATGAGGAGGGGAACTCCTACGAGCAGTACTTC.